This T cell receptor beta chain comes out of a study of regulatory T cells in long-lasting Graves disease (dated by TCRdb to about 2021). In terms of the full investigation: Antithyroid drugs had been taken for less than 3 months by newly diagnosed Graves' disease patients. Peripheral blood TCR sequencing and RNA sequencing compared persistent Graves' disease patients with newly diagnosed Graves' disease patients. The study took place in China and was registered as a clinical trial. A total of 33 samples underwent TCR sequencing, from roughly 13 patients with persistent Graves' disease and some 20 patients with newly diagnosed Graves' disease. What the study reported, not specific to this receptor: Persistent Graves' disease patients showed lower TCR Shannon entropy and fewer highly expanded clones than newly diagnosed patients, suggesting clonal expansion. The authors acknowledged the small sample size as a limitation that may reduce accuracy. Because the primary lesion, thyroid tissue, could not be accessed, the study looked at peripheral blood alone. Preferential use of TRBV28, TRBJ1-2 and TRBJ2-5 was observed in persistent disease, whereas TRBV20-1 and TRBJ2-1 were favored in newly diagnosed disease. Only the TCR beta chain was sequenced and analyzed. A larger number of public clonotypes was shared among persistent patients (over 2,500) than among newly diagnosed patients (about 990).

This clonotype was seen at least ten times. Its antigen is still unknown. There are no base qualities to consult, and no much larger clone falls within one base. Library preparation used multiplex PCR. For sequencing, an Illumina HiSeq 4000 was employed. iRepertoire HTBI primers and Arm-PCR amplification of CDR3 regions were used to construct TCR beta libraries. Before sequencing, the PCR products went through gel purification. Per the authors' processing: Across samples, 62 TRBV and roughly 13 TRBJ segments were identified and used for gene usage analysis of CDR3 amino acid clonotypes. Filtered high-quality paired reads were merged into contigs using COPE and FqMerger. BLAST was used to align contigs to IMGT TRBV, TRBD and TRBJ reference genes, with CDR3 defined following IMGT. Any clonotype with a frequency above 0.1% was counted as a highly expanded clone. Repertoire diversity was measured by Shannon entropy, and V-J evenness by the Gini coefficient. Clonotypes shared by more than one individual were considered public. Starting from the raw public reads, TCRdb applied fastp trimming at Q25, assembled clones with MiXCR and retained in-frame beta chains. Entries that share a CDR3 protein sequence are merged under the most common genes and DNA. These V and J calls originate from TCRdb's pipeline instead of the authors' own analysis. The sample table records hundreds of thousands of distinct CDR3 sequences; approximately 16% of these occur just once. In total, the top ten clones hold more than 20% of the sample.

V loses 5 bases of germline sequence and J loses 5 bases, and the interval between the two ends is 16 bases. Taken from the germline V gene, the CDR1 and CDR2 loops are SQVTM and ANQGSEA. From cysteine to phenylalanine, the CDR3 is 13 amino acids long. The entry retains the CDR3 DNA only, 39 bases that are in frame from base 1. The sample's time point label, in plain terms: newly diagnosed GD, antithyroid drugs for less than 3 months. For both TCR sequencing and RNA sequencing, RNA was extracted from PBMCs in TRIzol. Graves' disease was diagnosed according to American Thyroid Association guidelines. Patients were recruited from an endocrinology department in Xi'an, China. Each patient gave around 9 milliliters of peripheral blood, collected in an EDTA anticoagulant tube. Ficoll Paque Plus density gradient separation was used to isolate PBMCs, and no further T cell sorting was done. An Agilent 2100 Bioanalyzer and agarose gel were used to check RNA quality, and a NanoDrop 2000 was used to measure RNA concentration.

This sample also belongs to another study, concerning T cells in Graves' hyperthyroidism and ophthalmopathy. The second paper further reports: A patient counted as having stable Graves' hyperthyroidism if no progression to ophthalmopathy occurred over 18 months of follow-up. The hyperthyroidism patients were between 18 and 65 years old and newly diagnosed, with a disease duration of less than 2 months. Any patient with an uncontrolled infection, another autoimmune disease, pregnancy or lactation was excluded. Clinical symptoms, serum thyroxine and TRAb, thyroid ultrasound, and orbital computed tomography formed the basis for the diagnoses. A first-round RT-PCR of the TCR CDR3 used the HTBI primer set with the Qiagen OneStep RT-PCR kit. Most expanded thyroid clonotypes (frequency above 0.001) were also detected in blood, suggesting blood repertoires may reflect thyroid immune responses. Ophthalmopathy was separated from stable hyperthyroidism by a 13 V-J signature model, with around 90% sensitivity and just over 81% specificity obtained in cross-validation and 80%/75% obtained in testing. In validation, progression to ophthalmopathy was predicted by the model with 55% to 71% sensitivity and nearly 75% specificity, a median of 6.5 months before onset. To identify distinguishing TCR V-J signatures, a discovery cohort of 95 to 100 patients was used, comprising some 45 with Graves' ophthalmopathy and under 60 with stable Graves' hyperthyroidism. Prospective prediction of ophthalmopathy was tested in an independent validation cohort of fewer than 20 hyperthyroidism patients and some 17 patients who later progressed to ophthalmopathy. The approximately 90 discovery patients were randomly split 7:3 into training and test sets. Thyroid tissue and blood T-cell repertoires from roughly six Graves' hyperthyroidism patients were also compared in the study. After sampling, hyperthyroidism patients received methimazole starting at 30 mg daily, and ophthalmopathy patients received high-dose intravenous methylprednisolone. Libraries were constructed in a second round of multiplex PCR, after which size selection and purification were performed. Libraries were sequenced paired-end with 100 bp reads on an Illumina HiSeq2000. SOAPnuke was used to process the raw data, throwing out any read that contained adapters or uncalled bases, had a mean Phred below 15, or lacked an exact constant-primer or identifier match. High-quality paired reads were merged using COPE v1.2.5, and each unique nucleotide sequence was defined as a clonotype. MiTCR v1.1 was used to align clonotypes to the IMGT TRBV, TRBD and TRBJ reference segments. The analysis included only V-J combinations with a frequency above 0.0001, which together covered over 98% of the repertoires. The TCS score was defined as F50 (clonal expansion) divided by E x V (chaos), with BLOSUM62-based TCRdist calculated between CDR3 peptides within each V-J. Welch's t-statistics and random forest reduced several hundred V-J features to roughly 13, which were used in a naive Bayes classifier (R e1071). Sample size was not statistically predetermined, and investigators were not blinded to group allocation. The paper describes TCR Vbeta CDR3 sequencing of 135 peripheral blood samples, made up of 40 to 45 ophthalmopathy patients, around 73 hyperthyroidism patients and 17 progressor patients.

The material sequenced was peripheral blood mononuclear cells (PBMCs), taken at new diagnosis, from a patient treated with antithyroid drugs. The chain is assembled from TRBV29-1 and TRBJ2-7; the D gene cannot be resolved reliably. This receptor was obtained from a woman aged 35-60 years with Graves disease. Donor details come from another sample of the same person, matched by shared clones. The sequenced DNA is TGCAGCGTTACAAACCTTGGGGTCAACGAGCAGTACTTC. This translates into CSVTNLGVNEQYF.